This TCR beta chain was documented in a study of metastatic and nonmetastatic thyroid tumors. No treatment had been given to any patient before thyroid surgery. TCRdb recomputed clones from the PCR reads via MiXCR. The top ten clones hold about 10% of a sample with tens of thousands of clones, 20% to 25% of them seen once. The V and J ends lost 4 bases and 1 base, in that order; junction bases with no gene match: 14. This CDR3 spans 19 amino acids. CDR1 and CDR2 (germline): SNHLY, FYNNEI. At least ten counts were recorded for this clone. The V and J genes are TRBV2 and TRBJ2-1; the match to TRBD2 covers 9 bases. The material sequenced was blood. This receptor was taken from a female donor with papillary thyroid cancer or a benign thyroid nodule (not recorded which). Some clones in this sample may be carry-over from other donors' samples. CDR3 region: CASSATGTSSAGSYNEQFF. The CDR3 coding sequence is TGTGCCAGCAGTGCAACCGGGACTAGCTCAGCAGGTTCCTACAATGAGCAGTTCTTC.